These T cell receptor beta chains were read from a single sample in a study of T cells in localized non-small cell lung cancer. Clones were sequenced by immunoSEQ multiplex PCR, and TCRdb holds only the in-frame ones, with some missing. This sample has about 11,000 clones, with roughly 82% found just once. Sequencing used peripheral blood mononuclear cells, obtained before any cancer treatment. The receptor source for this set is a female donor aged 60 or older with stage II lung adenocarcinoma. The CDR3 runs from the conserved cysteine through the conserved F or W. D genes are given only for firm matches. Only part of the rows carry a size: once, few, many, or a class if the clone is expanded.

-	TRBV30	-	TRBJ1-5	TGTGCCTGGACCCCTTCCGGGAGTCAGCCCCAGCATTTT	CAWTPSGSQPQHF
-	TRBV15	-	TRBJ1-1	TGTGCCACCAGCAGAGAACGGAACACTGAAGCTTTCTTT	CATSRERNTEAFF
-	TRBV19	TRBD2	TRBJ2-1	TGTGCCAGTAGTACCCGGGGGGGTGGCATCAATGAGCAGTTCTTC	CASSTRGGGINEQFF
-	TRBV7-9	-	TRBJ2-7	TGTGCCAGCAGCTTAGCTGGCATCTACGAGCAGTACTTC	CASSLAGIYEQYF
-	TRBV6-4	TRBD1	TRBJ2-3	TGTGCCAGCAGTGCATGGACAGGGTTGGAGCAGTATTTT	CASSAWTGLEQYF
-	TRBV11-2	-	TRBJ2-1	TGTGCCAGCACCCCTCGGGGTAGCTCCTACAATGAGCAGTTCTTC	CASTPRGSSYNEQFF
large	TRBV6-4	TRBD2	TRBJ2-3	TGTGCCAGCAGTGCGACTAGCGGGGGGCCCACAGATACGCAGTATTTT	CASSATSGGPTDTQYF
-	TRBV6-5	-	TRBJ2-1	TGTGCCAGCAGTTACAAAGGGACCCAGGACAATGAGCAGTTCTTC	CASSYKGTQDNEQFF
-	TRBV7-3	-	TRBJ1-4	TGTGCCAGCAGCTTTAACCACTTGGGCCTTAATGAAAAACTGTTTTTT	CASSFNHLGLNEKLFF
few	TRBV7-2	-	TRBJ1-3	TGTGCCAGCAGCCCTACACAGAGCTCTGGAAACACCATATATTTT	CASSPTQSSGNTIYF
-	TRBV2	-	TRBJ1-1	TGTGCCAGCAGTGAGGAGGGGAACACTGAAGCTTTCTTT	CASSEEGNTEAFF
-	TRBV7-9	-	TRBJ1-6	TGTGCCAGCAGCGGGCCGAGGGCGTATAATTCACCCCTCCACTTT	CASSGPRAYNSPLHF
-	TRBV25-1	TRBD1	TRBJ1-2	TGTGCCAGCAGTGACCGACAGGGTTACTATGGCTACACCTTC	CASSDRQGYYGYTF
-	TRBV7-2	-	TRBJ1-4	TGTGCCAGCAGCTTAGGGGGTTCCCTCGGAGGTGAAAAACTGTTTTTT	CASSLGGSLGGEKLFF
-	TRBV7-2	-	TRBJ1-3	TGTGCCAGCAGCTTTGTTTCCCTCTCTGGAAACACCATATATTTT	CASSFVSLSGNTIYF
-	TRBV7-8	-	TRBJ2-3	TGTGCCAGCAGCTTAGAGAGCCCGGGAACAAGGTATTTT	CASSLESPGTRYF
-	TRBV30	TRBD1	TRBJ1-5	TGTGCCTGGAGTCGACAGGGAGGTCAGCCCCAGCATTTT	CAWSRQGGQPQHF
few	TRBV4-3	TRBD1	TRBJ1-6	TGCGCCAGCAGCCTTTGGACAGGGGGCTCCTATAATTCACCCCTCCACTTT	CASSLWTGGSYNSPLHF
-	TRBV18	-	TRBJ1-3	TGTGCCAGCTCACCGCAGGGGAAAGCTGGAAACACCATATATTTT	CASSPQGKAGNTIYF
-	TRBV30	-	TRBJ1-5	TGTGCCTGGAGTGTGGGAGCAAACGGTCAGCCCCAGCATTTT	CAWSVGANGQPQHF
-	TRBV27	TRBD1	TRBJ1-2	TGTGCCAGCAGTTCCCTAGGACAGGTTGAATATGGCTACACCTTC	CASSSLGQVEYGYTF
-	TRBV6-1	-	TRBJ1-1	TGTGCCAGCAGCCAGCTGAAGCAGGGGTTTGAAGCTTTCTTT	CASSQLKQGFEAFF
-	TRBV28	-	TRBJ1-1	TGTGCCAGCACCCTGAACACTGAAGCTTTCTTT	CASTLNTEAFF
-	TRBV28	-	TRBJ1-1	TGTGCCAGCAGTTTGTACGGGACTGAAGCTTTCTTT	CASSLYGTEAFF
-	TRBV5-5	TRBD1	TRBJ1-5	TGTGCCAGCAGCTTGCGGGACAGTACCTATCAGCCCCAGCATTTT	CASSLRDSTYQPQHF
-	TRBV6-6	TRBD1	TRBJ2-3	TGTGCCAGCAGTTACGGGACAGGGGGCACAGATACGCAGTATTTT	CASSYGTGGTDTQYF
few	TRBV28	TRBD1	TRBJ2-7	TGTGCCAGCAGTTTTTATGACAGGGGAGGCGAGCAGTACTTC	CASSFYDRGGEQYF
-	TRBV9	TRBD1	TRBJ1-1	TGTGCCAGCAGCCTGACAGGGACTGAAGCTTTCTTT	CASSLTGTEAFF
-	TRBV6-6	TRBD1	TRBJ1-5	TGTGCCAGCACTCTGACAGGGAAGGATCAGCCCCAGCATTTT	CASTLTGKDQPQHF
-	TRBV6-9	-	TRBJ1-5	TGTGCCAGCAGTTACGGAACAGAGCCTAATCAGCCCCAGCATTTT	CASSYGTEPNQPQHF
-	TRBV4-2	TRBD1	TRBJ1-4	TGTGCCAGCAGCTCGACAGGGTCATATGAAAAACTGTTTTTT	CASSSTGSYEKLFF
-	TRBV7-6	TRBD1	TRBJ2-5	TGTGCCAGCAGCTTAGCGGGACAGGGGGCGGGAGAGACCCAGTACTTC	CASSLAGQGAGETQYF
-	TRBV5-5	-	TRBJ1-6	TGTGCCAGCAGCGCAGGAAATTCACCCCTCCACTTT	CASSAGNSPLHF
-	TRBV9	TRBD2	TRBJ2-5	TGTGCCAGCAGCGAGGGCGGGAGACGTCAGGAGACCCAGTACTTC	CASSEGGRRQETQYF
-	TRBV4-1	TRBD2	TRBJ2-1	TGCGCCAGCAGCCAGGGACTAGCGGGACTCAATGGGCAGTTCTTC	CASSQGLAGLNGQFF
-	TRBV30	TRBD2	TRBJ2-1	TGTGCCTGGAGTGCGCGACTAGCGGGGTCCTTTAGGTCCTACAATGAGCAGTTCTTC	CAWSARLAGSFRSYNEQFF
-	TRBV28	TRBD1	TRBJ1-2	TGTGCCACCCGAAACAGGGGAATAAACTATGGCTACACCTTC	CATRNRGINYGYTF
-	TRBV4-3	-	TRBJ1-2	TGCGCCAGCAGCCAAGAAGGCTCGATCTTCGGGGGCTACACCTTC	CASSQEGSIFGGYTF